The present TCR beta chain was sequenced within a study of T-cell memory formation after mild COVID-19. MiXCR, run by TCRdb on the 5' RACE reads, gives a single entry per CDR3 protein. The table includes around 130,000 distinct CDR3 sequences, 11% to 15% detected once. Germline V gene data show CDR1 as SGDLS and CDR2 as YYNGEE. Trimming removed 4 bases at V and 6 bases at J, with 10 bases between. The CDR3 totals 12 residues. The source is an adult woman who had mild COVID-19 (a few samples of this study predate the infection). Cell type and time point are not known. The sample consisted of PBMCs or a T cell subset sorted from them (not recorded which). V and J are TRBV9 and TRBJ1-1; D is uncertain. The CDR3: CASSPTDPEAFF. CDR3 nucleotide sequence: TGTGCCAGCAGCCCGACGGATCCTGAAGCTTTCTTT.